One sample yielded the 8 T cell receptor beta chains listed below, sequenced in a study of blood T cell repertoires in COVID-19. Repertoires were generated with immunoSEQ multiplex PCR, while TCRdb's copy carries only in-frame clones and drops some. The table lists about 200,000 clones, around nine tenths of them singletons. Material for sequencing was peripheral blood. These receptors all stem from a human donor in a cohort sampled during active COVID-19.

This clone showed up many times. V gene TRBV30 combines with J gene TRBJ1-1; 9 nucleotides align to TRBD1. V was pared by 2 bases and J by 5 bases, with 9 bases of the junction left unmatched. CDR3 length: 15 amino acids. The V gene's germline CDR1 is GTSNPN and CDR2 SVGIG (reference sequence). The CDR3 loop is CAWSPPPQGATEAFF. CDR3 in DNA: TGTGCCTGGAGTCCCCCCCCACAGGGGGCGACTGAAGCTTTCTTT.

DNA of the CDR3: TGTGCCACCAGCGCGCCGGGGACTAGCAGTTACAATGAGCAGTTCTTC. Encoded protein: CATSAPGTSSYNEQFF. The chain has TRBV15 and TRBJ2-1, with 9 positions matching TRBD2. V dropped 5 bases and J dropped 4; count of bases not matched to a gene: 9. The CDR3 extends over 16 amino acids. The germline CDR1 and CDR2 sequences are LNHNV and YYDKDF (reference sequence).

The CDR3 DNA is TGTGCCAGCAGCCCCTTCTCTAGCGGATCCCAAGAGACCCAGTACTTC. Translation gives CASSPFSSGSQETQYF. The chain links TRBV9 to TRBJ2-5, with 7 bases that match TRBD2. Germline V lookup: CDR1 SGDLS, CDR2 YYNGEE. This CDR3 spans 16 amino acids. The J segment lost 1 base and the V segment lost 4 bases, leaving 10 bases of the junction unmatched.

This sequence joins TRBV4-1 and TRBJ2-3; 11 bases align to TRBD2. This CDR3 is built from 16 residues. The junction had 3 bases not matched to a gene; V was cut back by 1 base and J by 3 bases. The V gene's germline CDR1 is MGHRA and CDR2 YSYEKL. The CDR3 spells CASSQARTSGTDTQYF. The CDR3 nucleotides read TGCGCCAGCAGCCAAGCTAGGACTAGCGGGACAGATACGCAGTATTTT.

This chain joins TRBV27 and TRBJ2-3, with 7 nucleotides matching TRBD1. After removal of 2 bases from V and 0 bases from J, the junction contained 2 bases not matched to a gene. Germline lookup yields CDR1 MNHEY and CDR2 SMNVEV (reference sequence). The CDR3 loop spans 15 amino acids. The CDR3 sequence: CASSLRGQSTDTQYF. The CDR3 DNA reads TGTGCCAGCAGTTTAAGGGGGCAAAGCACAGATACGCAGTATTTT.

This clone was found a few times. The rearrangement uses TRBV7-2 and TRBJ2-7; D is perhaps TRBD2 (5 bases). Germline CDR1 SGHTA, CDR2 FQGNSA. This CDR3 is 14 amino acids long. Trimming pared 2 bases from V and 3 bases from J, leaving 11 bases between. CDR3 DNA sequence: TGTGCCAGCAGCTTAATGCCGGGATTCTACGAGCAGTACTTC. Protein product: CASSLMPGFYEQYF.

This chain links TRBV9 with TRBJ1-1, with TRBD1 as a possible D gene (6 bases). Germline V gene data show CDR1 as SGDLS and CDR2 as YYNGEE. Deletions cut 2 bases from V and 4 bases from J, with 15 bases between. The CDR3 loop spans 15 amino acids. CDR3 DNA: TGTGCCAGCAGCGTTGGGGTACAGGGTGTCACTGAAGCTTTCTTT. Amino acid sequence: CASSVGVQGVTEAFF. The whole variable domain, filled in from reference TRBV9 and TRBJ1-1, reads DSGVTQTPKHLITATGQRVTLRCSPRSGDLSVYWYQQSLDQGLQFLIQYYNGEERAKGNILERFSAQQFPDLHSELNLSSLELGDSALYFCASSVGVQGVTEAFFGQGTRLTVV.

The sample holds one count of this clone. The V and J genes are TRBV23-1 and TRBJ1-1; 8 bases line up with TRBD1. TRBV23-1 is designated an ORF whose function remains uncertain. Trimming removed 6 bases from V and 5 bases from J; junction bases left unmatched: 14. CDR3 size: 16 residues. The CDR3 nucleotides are TGCGCCAGCAGCCACTTGGACAGGGACCCAGAGACTGAAGCTTTCTTT. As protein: CASSHLDRDPETEAFF.